The TCR beta chain under discussion was sequenced for a study of cytomegalovirus exposure and HLA in healthy donors. Study results and limitations: Beyond CMV serostatus, there was no information to go on about immune exposure.

This PCR relied on a set of 60 Vbeta primers and 13 Jbeta primers. The data were produced by immunoSEQ multiplex PCR, yet TCRdb's version contains in-frame clones alone and is incomplete. This repertoire shows 200,000 to 250,000 clones, 70% to 80% found once; its top ten account for 1.8%. About this clone: The antigen remains undetermined.

Germline assignment: CDR1 SEHNR and CDR2 FQNEAQ (reference sequence). V was clipped by 4 bases and J by 4 bases; unmatched bases: 4. The CDR3 covers 15 residues. This chain connects TRBV7-9 to TRBJ2-1, with TRBD2 matching 10 bases. This sequence was found in a woman in her thirties in good health and CMV-seronegative. Sequencing used PBMCs. CDR3 residues: CASSSRTSGYNEQFF. DNA for the CDR3: TGTGCCAGCAGCTCCAGGACTAGCGGTTACAATGAGCAGTTCTTC.